The rows below give T cell receptor beta chains drawn from one sample of a study of long-term antiretroviral therapy in people with HIV. Assay used: immunoSEQ multiplex PCR; TCRdb lists only in-frame clones, some missing. The sample has roughly 19,000 clones, more than 85% seen once. The starting material was unsorted PBMCs, obtained 4.4 years after starting antiretroviral therapy. These receptor sequences come from a woman in her fifties or sixties with HIV. Both conserved end residues are part of each CDR3. Each record gives: V gene, J gene, D gene, clone size, CDR3 protein, CDR3 DNA. The D gene is left open where the match is weak. Rows may omit the clone size; those that give it use once, few, many or a size class.

>TRBV6-1|TRBJ1-4|-|medium-sized
CASSGAGGVEKLFF
TGTGCCAGCAGTGGGGCAGGTGGTGTTGAAAAACTGTTTTTT
>TRBV7-9|TRBJ2-6|-|-
CASSDLRDTRHFTNVLTF
TGTGCCAGCAGCGACCTCCGGGACACAAGGCATTTTACCAACGTCCTGACTTTC
>TRBV13|TRBJ2-7|TRBD2|-
CASSPRTSGSVEYF
TGTGCCAGCAGCCCTCGGACTAGCGGTTCGGTTGAGTACTTC
>TRBV19|TRBJ2-1|TRBD2|-
CASSIGAGGHNEQFF
TGTGCCAGTAGTATAGGAGCGGGGGGTCACAATGAGCAGTTCTTC
>TRBV5-1|TRBJ1-5|-|-
CASSLDSPGPQHF
TGCGCCAGCAGCTTGGACAGCCCCGGGCCCCAGCATTTT
>TRBV5-5|TRBJ2-3|-|-
CASSWSMGPDTDTQYF
TGTGCCAGCAGCTGGAGTATGGGGCCCGACACAGATACGCAGTATTTT
>TRBV30|TRBJ1-1|-|once
CAWSQRGMEAFF
TGTGCCTGGAGTCAGAGGGGAATGGAAGCTTTCTTT
>TRBV4-3|TRBJ2-3|-|-
CASSPGLGIGPDTQYF
TGCGCCAGCAGCCCCGGTTTGGGGATAGGCCCAGATACGCAGTATTTT
>TRBV7-9|TRBJ1-5|TRBD1|once
CASSLGTGDSQPQHF
TGTGCCAGCAGCTTAGGGACAGGGGACAGTCAGCCCCAGCATTTT
>TRBV11-2|TRBJ1-1|-|-
CASSPWGGNTEAFF
TGTGCCAGCAGCCCCTGGGGCGGAAACACTGAAGCTTTCTTT
>TRBV6-4|TRBJ2-3|TRBD2|-
CASSEGGGRTDTQYF
TGTGCCAGCAGTGAGGGCGGGGGACGCACAGATACGCAGTATTTT
>TRBV5-1|TRBJ1-3|-|-
CASSWQSSGNTIYF
TGCGCCAGCAGCTGGCAGAGCTCTGGAAACACCATATATTTT
>TRBV5-1|TRBJ1-4|TRBD1|-
CASSTTTGMGEKLFF
TGCGCCAGCAGCACGACGACAGGGATGGGTGAAAAACTGTTTTTT
>TRBV27|TRBJ1-5|-|few
CASSLGGSQPQHF
TGTGCCAGCAGTTTAGGTGGGTCTCAGCCCCAGCATTTT
>TRBV30|TRBJ2-5|-|-
CAWVAMGAETQYF
TGTGCCTGGGTTGCAATGGGGGCAGAGACCCAGTACTTC
>TRBV5-1|TRBJ2-3|-|-
CASSLEGGSTIDTQYF
TGCGCCAGCAGCCTGGAGGGGGGCTCAACCATAGATACGCAGTATTTT
>TRBV2|TRBJ1-2|-|-
CARRTSPGQAVYGYTF
TGTGCCAGAAGAACAAGCCCGGGACAAGCGGTCTATGGCTACACCTTC
>TRBV7-9|TRBJ2-3|-|-
CASSLDADTQYF
TGTGCCAGCAGCTTAGACGCGGATACGCAGTATTTT
>TRBV19|TRBJ2-6|-|-
CASSIRWSSGANVLTF
TGTGCCAGTAGTATCCGGTGGAGCTCTGGGGCCAACGTCCTGACTTTC
>TRBV11-3|TRBJ1-5|-|-
CASSGSRDFRPNQPQHF
TGTGCCAGCTCCGGGAGTCGGGACTTTCGCCCAAATCAGCCCCAGCATTTT
>TRBV27|TRBJ2-7|TRBD2|-
CASRRTSGVLEVEQYF
TGTGCCAGCAGACGGACTAGCGGGGTGCTGGAGGTCGAGCAGTACTTC
>TRBV30|TRBJ1-2|-|once
CAWSQTEFSGYGYTF
TGTGCCTGGAGTCAAACTGAGTTCTCAGGTTACGGCTACACCTTC
>TRBV7-9|TRBJ1-5|-|-
CASSHDMDQPQHF
TGTGCCAGCAGCCATGACATGGATCAGCCCCAGCATTTT
>TRBV7-9|TRBJ1-5|-|once
CASSPGMRPNQPQHF
TGTGCCAGCAGCCCAGGTATGAGACCTAATCAGCCCCAGCATTTT
>TRBV7-3|TRBJ1-5|TRBD1|-
CASSFTGGNQPQHF
TGTGCCAGCAGCTTCACAGGGGGAAATCAGCCCCAGCATTTT
>TRBV29-1|TRBJ1-2|-|-
CSVEMQEPYYGYTF
TGCAGCGTTGAAATGCAGGAACCCTACTATGGCTACACCTTC
>TRBV27|TRBJ1-6|TRBD1|-
CARIPQGDVTYNSPLHF
TGTGCCAGAATACCGCAGGGGGATGTAACCTATAATTCACCCCTCCACTTT
>TRBV19|TRBJ1-6|TRBD1|-
CASSIGQGSSYNSPLHF
TGTGCCAGTAGTATAGGACAGGGGAGCTCCTATAATTCACCCCTCCACTTT
>TRBV7-2|TRBJ2-7|-|-
CASSLVSSYEQYF
TGTGCCAGCAGCTTAGTTAGCTCCTACGAGCAGTACTTC
>TRBV5-4|TRBJ2-7|-|-
CASSQSPGSSYEQYF
TGTGCCAGCAGCCAATCCCCCGGCAGCTCCTACGAGCAGTACTTC
>TRBV27|TRBJ2-3|-|-
CASSLATPGSGEDTQYF
TGTGCCAGCAGTTTAGCGACCCCGGGATCCGGGGAAGATACGCAGTATTTT
>TRBV4-1|TRBJ2-5|TRBD1|-
CASSQEGTGGETQYF
TGCGCCAGCAGCCAAGAAGGGACAGGGGGAGAGACCCAGTACTTC